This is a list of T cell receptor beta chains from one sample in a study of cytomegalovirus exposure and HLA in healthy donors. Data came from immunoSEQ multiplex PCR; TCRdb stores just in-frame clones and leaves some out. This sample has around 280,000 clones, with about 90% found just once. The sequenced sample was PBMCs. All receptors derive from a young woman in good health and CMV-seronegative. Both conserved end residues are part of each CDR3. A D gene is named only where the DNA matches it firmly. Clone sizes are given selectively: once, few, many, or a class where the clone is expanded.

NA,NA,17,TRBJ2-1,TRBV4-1,CASSQDRLAATYNEQFF,TGCGCCAGCAGCCAAGATCGGCTAGCTGCAACATACAATGAGCAGTTCTTC
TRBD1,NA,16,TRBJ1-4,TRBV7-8,CASSRNLDRKGEKLFF,TGTGCCAGCAGCCGGAATTTGGACAGGAAGGGAGAAAAACTGTTTTTT
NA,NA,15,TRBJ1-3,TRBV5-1,CASSLDGHSGNTIYF,TGCGCCAGCAGCCTAGACGGACACTCTGGAAACACCATATATTTT
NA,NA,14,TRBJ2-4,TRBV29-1,CSVEGGRGENIQYF,TGCAGCGTTGAGGGTGGCAGGGGAGAAAACATTCAGTACTTC
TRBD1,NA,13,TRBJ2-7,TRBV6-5,CATPGTGSYEQYF,TGTGCCACTCCCGGGACAGGATCCTACGAGCAGTACTTC
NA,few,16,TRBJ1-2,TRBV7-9,CASSSPVGGGAYGYTF,TGTGCCAGCAGCTCCCCTGTTGGGGGGGGCGCGTATGGCTACACCTTC
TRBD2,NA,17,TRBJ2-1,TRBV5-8,CASSPRTSGGAGDEQFF,TGTGCCAGCAGCCCCCGGACTAGCGGGGGGGCTGGGGATGAGCAGTTCTTC
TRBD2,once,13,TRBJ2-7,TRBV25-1,CASSDSGGRQQYF,TGTGCCAGCAGTGATAGCGGGGGAAGACAGCAGTACTTC
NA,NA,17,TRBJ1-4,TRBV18,CASSPLTGSATNEKLFF,TGTGCCAGCTCACCCCTGACAGGATCTGCAACTAATGAAAAACTGTTTTTT
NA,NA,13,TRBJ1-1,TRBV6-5,CASSTGRRTEAFF,TGTGCCAGCAGTACAGGAAGGCGGACTGAAGCTTTCTTT
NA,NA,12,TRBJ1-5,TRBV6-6,CAIAGSNQPQHF,TGTGCCATCGCAGGGAGCAATCAGCCCCAGCATTTT
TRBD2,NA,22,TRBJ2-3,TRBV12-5,CASGLVRASQAGGPFGEDTQYF,TGTGCTAGTGGTTTGGTTCGGGCTTCGCAAGCGGGGGGGCCCTTTGGGGAAGATACGCAGTATTTT
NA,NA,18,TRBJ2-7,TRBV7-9,CASSRKQVGDKSSYEQYF,TGTGCCAGCAGCCGTAAACAGGTGGGGGACAAGAGCTCCTACGAGCAGTACTTC
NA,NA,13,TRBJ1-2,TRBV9,CASSPSGGYGYTF,TGTGCCAGCAGCCCCAGCGGAGGCTATGGTTACACCTTC
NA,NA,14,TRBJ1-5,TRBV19,CASGVPTLWQPQHF,TGTGCCTCAGGGGTACCGACGCTATGGCAGCCCCAGCATTTT
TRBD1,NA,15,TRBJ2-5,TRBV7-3,CASSQGDRDRETQYF,TGTGCCAGCAGTCAGGGGGACAGGGACAGAGAGACCCAGTACTTC
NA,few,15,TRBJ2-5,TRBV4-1,CASSHMASPWETQYF,TGCGCCAGCAGCCATATGGCCTCTCCATGGGAGACCCAGTACTTC
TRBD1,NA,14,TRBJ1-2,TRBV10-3,CAISVAGGNYGYTF,TGTGCCATCAGTGTGGCAGGGGGAAACTATGGCTACACCTTC
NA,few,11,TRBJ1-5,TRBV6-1,CASRANQPQHF,TGTGCCAGCAGGGCTAATCAGCCCCAGCATTTT
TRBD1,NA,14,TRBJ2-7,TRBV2,CASIRDRGTYEQYF,TGTGCCAGCATCCGGGACAGGGGGACCTACGAGCAGTACTTC
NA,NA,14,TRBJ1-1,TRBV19,CASSMWQGSTEAFF,TGTGCCAGTAGTATGTGGCAGGGGTCCACTGAAGCTTTCTTT
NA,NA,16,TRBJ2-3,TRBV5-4,CASSSNTRDLEVTQYF,TGTGCCAGCAGCTCGAACACTAGGGATCTTGAGGTTACGCAGTATTTT
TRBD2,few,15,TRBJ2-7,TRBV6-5,CASSGVGGRGYEQYF,TGTGCCAGCAGTGGGGTAGGCGGGAGAGGCTACGAGCAGTACTTC
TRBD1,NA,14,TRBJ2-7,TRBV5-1,CASSTVGQERPPHF,TGCGCCAGCAGTACGGTAGGACAGGAACGACCTCCCCACTTC
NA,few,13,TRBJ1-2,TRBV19,CASSIDRGNGYTF,TGTGCCAGTAGTATAGATCGGGGGAATGGCTACACCTTC
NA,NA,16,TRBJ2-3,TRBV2,CASRPWGGAHTDTQYF,TGTGCCAGCAGGCCCTGGGGGGGGGCCCACACAGATACGCAGTATTTT
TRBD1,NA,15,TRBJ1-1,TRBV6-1,CASSDRTGGYTEAFF,TGTGCCAGCAGTGACAGGACAGGGGGCTATACTGAAGCTTTCTTT
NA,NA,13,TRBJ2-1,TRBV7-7,CASSERSYNEQFF,TGTGCCAGCAGCGAGCGGAGCTACAATGAGCAGTTCTTC
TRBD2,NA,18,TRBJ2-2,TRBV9,CASSVATGGRGNTGELFF,TGTGCCAGCAGCGTAGCTACGGGGGGGCGGGGAAACACCGGGGAGCTGTTTTTT
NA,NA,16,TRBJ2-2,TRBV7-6,CASSLWGPSNTGELFF,TGTGCCAGCAGCTTATGGGGGCCGAGTAACACCGGGGAGCTGTTTTTT
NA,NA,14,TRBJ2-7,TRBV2,CASRRTYLSYEQYF,TGTGCCAGCAGAAGGACATACCTCTCCTACGAGCAGTACTTC
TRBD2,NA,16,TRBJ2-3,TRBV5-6,CASSKLAGGPSDTQYF,TGTGCCAGCAGCAAACTAGCGGGGGGCCCTTCCGATACGCAGTATTTT
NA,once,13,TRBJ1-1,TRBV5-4,CASSLVGFDRAFF,TGTGCCAGCAGCTTGGTAGGTTTTGACAGAGCTTTCTTT
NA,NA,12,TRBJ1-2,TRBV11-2,CASSSDSYGYTF,TGTGCCAGCAGCTCGGACAGCTATGGCTACACCTTC
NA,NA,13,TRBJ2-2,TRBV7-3,CASSPYSTGELFF,TGTGCCAGCAGCCCCTACTCAACCGGGGAGCTGTTTTTT
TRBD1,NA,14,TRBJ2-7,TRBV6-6,CASSRGQGPYEQYF,TGTGCCAGCAGTCGAGGACAGGGCCCCTACGAGCAGTACTTC
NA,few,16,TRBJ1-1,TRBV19,CASKTTGLGMDTEAFF,TGTGCCAGTAAAACCACAGGCCTCGGAATGGACACTGAAGCTTTCTTT
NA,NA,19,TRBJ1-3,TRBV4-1,CASSQKLPEQGAAGNTIYF,TGCGCCAGCAGCCAAAAGCTTCCTGAACAGGGAGCTGCTGGAAACACCATATATTTT
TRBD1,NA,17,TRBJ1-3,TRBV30,CAWSGSGTGVRRNTIYF,TGTGCCTGGAGTGGATCCGGGACAGGGGTAAGAAGAAACACCATATATTTT
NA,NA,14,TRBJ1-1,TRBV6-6,CASSFTPGDTEAFF,TGTGCCAGCAGTTTCACACCGGGGGACACTGAAGCTTTCTTT
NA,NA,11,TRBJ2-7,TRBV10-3,CAISDHYEQYF,TGTGCCATCAGTGACCACTACGAGCAGTACTTC